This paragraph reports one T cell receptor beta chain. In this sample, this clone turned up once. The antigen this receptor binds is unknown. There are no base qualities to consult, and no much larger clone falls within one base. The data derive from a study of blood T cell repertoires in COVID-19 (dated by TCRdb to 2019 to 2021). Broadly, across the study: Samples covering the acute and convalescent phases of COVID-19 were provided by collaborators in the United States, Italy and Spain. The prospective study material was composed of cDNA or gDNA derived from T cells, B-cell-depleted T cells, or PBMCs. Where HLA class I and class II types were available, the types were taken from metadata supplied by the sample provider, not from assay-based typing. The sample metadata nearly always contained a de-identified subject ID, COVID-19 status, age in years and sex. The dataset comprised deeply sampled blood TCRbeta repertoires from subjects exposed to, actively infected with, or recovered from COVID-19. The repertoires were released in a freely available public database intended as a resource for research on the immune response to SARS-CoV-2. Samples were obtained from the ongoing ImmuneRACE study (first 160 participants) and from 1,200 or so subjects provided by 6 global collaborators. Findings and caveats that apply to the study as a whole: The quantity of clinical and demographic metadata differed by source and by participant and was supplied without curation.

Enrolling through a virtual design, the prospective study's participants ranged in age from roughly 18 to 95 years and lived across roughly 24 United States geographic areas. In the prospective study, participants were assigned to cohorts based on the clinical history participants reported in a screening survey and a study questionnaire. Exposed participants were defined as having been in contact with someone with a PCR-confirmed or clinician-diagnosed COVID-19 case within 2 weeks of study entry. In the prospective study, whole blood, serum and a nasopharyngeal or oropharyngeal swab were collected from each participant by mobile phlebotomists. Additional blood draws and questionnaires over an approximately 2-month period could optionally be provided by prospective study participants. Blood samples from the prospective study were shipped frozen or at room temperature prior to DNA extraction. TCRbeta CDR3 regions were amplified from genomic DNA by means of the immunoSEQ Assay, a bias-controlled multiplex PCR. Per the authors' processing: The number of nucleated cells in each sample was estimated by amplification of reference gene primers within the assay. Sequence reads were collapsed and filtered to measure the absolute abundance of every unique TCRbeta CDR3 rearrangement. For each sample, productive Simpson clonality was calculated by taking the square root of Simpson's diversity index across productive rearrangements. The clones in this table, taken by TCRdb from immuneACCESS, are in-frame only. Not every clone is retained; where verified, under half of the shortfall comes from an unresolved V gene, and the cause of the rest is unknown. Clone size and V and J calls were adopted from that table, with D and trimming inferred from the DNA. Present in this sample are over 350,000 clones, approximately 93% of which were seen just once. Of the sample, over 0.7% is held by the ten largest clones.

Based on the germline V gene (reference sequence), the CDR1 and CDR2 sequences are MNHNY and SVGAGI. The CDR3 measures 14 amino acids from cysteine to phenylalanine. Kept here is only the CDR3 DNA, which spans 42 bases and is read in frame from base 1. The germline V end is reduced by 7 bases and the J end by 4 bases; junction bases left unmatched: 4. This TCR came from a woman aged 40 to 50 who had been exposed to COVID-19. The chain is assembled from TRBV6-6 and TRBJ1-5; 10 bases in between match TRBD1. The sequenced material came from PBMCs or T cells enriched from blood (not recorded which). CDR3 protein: CASTKGQGNQPQHF. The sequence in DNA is TGTGCCAGCACTAAGGGACAGGGGAATCAGCCCCAGCATTTT.